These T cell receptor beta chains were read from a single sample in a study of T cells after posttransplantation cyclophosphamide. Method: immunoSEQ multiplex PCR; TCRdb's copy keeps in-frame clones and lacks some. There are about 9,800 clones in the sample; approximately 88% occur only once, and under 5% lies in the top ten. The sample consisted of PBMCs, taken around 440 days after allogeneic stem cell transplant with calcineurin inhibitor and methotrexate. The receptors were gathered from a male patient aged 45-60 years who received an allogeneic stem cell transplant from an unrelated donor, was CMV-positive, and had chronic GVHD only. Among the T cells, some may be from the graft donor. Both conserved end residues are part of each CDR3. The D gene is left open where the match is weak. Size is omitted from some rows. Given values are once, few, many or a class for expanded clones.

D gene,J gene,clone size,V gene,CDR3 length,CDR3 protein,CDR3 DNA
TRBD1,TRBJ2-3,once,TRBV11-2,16,CASSPRTGSTTDTQYF,TGTGCCAGCAGCCCCCGGACAGGGTCCACCACAGATACGCAGTATTTT
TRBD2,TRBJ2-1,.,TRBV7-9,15,CASSRLREGRYEQFF,TGTGCCAGCAGTCGATTGCGGGAGGGCCGTTATGAGCAGTTCTTC
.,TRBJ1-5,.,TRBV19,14,CASSSTTGYQPQHF,TGTGCCAGTAGTAGTACGACAGGATATCAGCCCCAGCATTTT
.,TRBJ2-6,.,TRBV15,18,CATSRDGPASSGANVLTF,TGTGCCACCAGCAGAGATGGGCCGGCAAGCTCTGGGGCCAACGTCCTGACTTTC
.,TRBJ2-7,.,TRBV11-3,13,CASSFGYRGEQYF,TGTGCCAGCAGCTTCGGCTACCGGGGCGAGCAGTACTTC
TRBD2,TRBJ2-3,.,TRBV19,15,CASSPSGNPLDTQYF,TGTGCCAGTAGCCCTAGCGGGAACCCCTTAGATACGCAGTATTTT
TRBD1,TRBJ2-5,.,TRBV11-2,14,CASRGTGEQETQYF,TGTGCCAGCAGAGGGACAGGGGAACAAGAGACCCAGTACTTC
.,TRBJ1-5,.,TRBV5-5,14,CASSLSTGNQPQHF,TGTGCCAGCAGCTTATCGACAGGAAATCAGCCCCAGCATTTT
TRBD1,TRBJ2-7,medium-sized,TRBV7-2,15,CASSPRGQGAEEQYF,TGTGCCAGCAGCCCACGTGGACAGGGGGCTGAAGAGCAGTACTTC
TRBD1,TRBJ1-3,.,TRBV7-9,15,CASSSTGGAENTIYF,TGTGCCAGCAGCTCTACAGGGGGCGCGGAAAACACCATATATTTT
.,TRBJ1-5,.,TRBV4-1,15,CASSQASGGYQPQHF,TGCGCCAGCAGCCAGGCCTCCGGGGGATATCAGCCCCAGCATTTT